A selection of T cell receptor beta chains follows, all from one sample in a study of early T cells in non-severe SARS-CoV-2 infection. MiXCR, run by TCRdb on the 5' RACE reads, gives a single entry per CDR3 protein. Of fewer than 85,000 distinct CDR3 sequences in the sample, roughly 15% were seen once. Source material: whole blood. The source is an adult who was a healthcare worker with PCR-confirmed SARS-CoV-2 infection or an uninfected control (not recorded which). Each CDR3 is given with its conserved first and last residue. A D gene is named only where the DNA matches it firmly. The size of a clone is reported for some rows only, either as once, few or many, or as a class for expanded clones.

TRBV5-4	TRBD2	NA	TRBJ2-1	CASSRGTSAYNEQFF	TGTGCCAGCAGCCGCGGGACTAGCGCTTACAATGAGCAGTTCTTC
TRBV20-1	NA	NA	TRBJ2-7	CSARGEGVTPEVYEQYF	TGCAGTGCTAGAGGGGAGGGGGTCACCCCCGAAGTCTACGAGCAGTACTTC
TRBV5-1	NA	many	TRBJ2-3	CASSFSTSTDTQYF	TGCGCCAGCAGCTTCTCTACTAGCACAGATACGCAGTATTTT
TRBV5-1	NA	few	TRBJ2-3	CASINGGPTDTQYF	TGCGCCAGCATCAACGGGGGCCCCACAGATACGCAGTATTTT
TRBV20-1	TRBD2	few	TRBJ2-3	CSASITSGSTDTQYF	TGCAGTGCTAGTATAACTAGCGGGAGCACAGATACGCAGTATTTT
TRBV6-5	NA	few	TRBJ1-2	CASRNTGFGGYTF	TGTGCCAGCAGAAACACAGGATTTGGTGGCTACACCTTC
TRBV12-3/TRBV12-4	TRBD1	few	TRBJ2-1	CASRGTGTGRYNEQFF	TGTGCCAGCAGAGGCACAGGGACAGGACGCTACAATGAGCAGTTCTTC
TRBV24-1	TRBD2	few	TRBJ2-1	CATHNRSSGGYRNEQFF	TGTGCCACCCACAACCGGAGTAGCGGGGGGTATCGGAATGAGCAGTTCTTC
TRBV7-2	TRBD2	many	TRBJ2-3	CASSILAGGGASTDTQYF	TGTGCCAGCAGCATACTAGCGGGGGGTGGGGCTAGCACAGATACGCAGTATTTT
TRBV7-9	NA	NA	TRBJ1-1	CASRLGGLSTRGTEAFF	TGTGCCAGCAGATTAGGGGGTCTTAGCACCCGTGGTACTGAAGCTTTCTTT
TRBV25-1	TRBD1	NA	TRBJ1-1	CASSNRGGMNTEAFF	TGTGCCAGCAGCAACAGGGGGGGAATGAACACTGAAGCTTTCTTT
TRBV12-3/TRBV12-4	NA	many	TRBJ2-1	CASSSRPGGEQFF	TGTGCCAGCAGTTCTCGGCCCGGGGGTGAGCAGTTCTTC
TRBV6-1	NA	many	TRBJ1-6	CASREVLYNSPLHF	TGTGCCAGCAGGGAGGTTCTCTATAATTCACCCCTCCACTTT
TRBV7-8	NA	many	TRBJ2-7	CASSPRDGPSYEQYF	TGTGCCAGCAGCCCCCGGGACGGACCGTCCTACGAGCAGTACTTC
TRBV7-9	TRBD2	few	TRBJ2-5	CASSRSGEETQYF	TGTGCCAGCAGCCGGAGCGGGGAAGAGACCCAGTACTTC
TRBV25-1	NA	many	TRBJ2-7	CASSEWGPSYEQYF	TGTGCCAGCAGTGAATGGGGGCCCTCCTACGAGCAGTACTTC
TRBV2	NA	many	TRBJ1-5	CASSANNQPQHF	TGTGCCAGCAGCGCCAACAATCAGCCCCAGCATTTT
TRBV18	NA	few	TRBJ1-1	CASSPPGGEWTEAFF	TGTGCCAGCTCACCACCTGGCGGGGAGTGGACTGAAGCTTTCTTT
TRBV7-2	NA	once	TRBJ2-6	CASSLAQTLMGGSGANVLTF	TGTGCCAGCAGCTTAGCGCAGACCCTCATGGGGGGCTCTGGGGCCAACGTCCTGACTTTC
TRBV7-8	TRBD1	many	TRBJ1-4	CASSAGQGEKLFF	TGTGCCAGCAGCGCCGGACAGGGTGAAAAACTGTTTTTT
TRBV9	NA	NA	TRBJ2-7	CASSVDTNSYEQYF	TGTGCCAGCAGCGTAGACACCAACTCCTACGAGCAGTACTTC
TRBV7-6	NA	NA	TRBJ1-1	CASSLDLGNTEAFF	TGTGCCAGCAGCTTAGATTTAGGGAACACTGAAGCTTTCTTT
TRBV10-3	NA	NA	TRBJ1-2	CAISRPDLAGGYTF	TGTGCCATCAGTCGCCCAGACCTGGCTGGGGGCTACACCTTC
TRBV20-1	TRBD2	many	TRBJ2-1	CSATTTDRGVYNEQFF	TGCAGTGCTACGACGACGGACCGGGGGGTCTACAATGAGCAGTTCTTC
TRBV12-3/TRBV12-4	NA	many	TRBJ2-2	CASSFWRPSKGDTGELFF	TGTGCCAGCAGTTTTTGGAGGCCAAGTAAAGGGGACACCGGGGAGCTGTTTTTT
TRBV2	NA	NA	TRBJ2-5	CASTANKGGETQYF	TGTGCCAGCACTGCAAACAAGGGAGGAGAGACCCAGTACTTC
TRBV20-1	TRBD1	NA	TRBJ1-6	CSARGVYRGGSSPLHF	TGCAGTGCTAGAGGGGTTTATCGAGGGGGCTCTTCACCCCTCCACTTT
TRBV2	NA	NA	TRBJ2-5	CASSGERKETQYF	TGTGCCAGCAGCGGCGAACGCAAAGAGACCCAGTACTTC
TRBV20-1	TRBD1	NA	TRBJ1-1	CSAQNSGDRAWTEAFF	TGCAGTGCTCAGAACTCAGGGGACAGGGCCTGGACTGAAGCTTTCTTT
TRBV29-1	TRBD2	NA	TRBJ2-1	CSVARGGNEQFF	TGCAGCGTTGCTCGCGGGGGCAATGAGCAGTTCTTC
TRBV5-4	NA	NA	TRBJ1-1	CASSPNTNTEAFF	TGTGCCAGCAGCCCAAACACCAACACTGAAGCTTTCTTT
TRBV5-1	NA	many	TRBJ1-5	CASSLVFPRQAYSNQPQHF	TGCGCCAGCAGCTTGGTCTTTCCGAGACAGGCTTATAGCAATCAGCCCCAGCATTTT
TRBV20-1	TRBD1	few	TRBJ1-2	CSARGTGNYGYTF	TGCAGTGCTAGGGGGACAGGGAACTATGGCTACACCTTC
TRBV29-1	TRBD2	NA	TRBJ2-5	CSVDRGGAEETQYF	TGCAGCGTTGATCGCGGGGGGGCGGAAGAGACCCAGTACTTC
TRBV2	NA	many	TRBJ2-5	CASSAAETQYF	TGTGCCAGCAGTGCCGCTGAGACCCAGTACTTC
TRBV10-2	NA	many	TRBJ2-1	CATSDPPGNEQFF	TGCGCCACCTCGGACCCCCCGGGTAATGAGCAGTTCTTC
TRBV29-1	NA	NA	TRBJ1-1	CSVDRYGNTEAFF	TGCAGCGTGGACAGATATGGGAACACTGAAGCTTTCTTT
TRBV11-2	TRBD2	many	TRBJ2-3	CASSLLRGVGTDTQYF	TGTGCCAGCAGCTTATTACGGGGGGTGGGCACAGATACGCAGTATTTT
TRBV2	NA	few	TRBJ1-5	CASSVSGTSNQPQHF	TGTGCCAGCAGTGTTTCCGGGACATCTAATCAGCCCCAGCATTTT